This entry lists 25 T cell receptor beta chains sequenced from one sample in a study of tumor-infiltrating lymphocytes in primary liver carcinoma. In addition to blood RNA drawn from unsorted whole blood, germline DNA was extracted. Reverse transcription of about 500 ng total RNA with a constant-region primer produced TCR beta cDNA. Library construction for TCR beta comprised three nested multiplex PCR rounds performed with slightly modified ARM-PCR. The first two PCR rounds used TRBV1-TRBV30 primers with a Cbeta primer, approximately 9 cycles each. TCRdb called the multiplex PCR reads again in MiXCR, with one record for every CDR3 protein. The table has 250,000 to 350,000 distinct CDR3 sequences, approximately 54% seen once. The material sequenced was peripheral blood. These receptors originate from a woman aged 25-40 years with primary liver carcinoma and hepatitis B virus infection.

There are a few counts of this clonotype. Since a much larger clone is just one base distant, this may be a read error. The conserved final phenylalanine or tryptophan is absent from the CDR3, which likely points to a read error. The chain couples TRBV11-3 to TRBJ1-1; D ambiguous. Germline-derived CDR1 and CDR2 are SGHNT and YENEEA. Trimming stripped 1 base from V and 1 base from J, with 10 bases between. This CDR3 has 15 residues. This CDR3 is CASSLGSRRNTEAFL. The CDR3 bases are TGTGCCAGCAGCTTAGGTAGCAGGAGGAACACTGAAGCTTTCCTT.

This clonotype was observed at least ten times. This chain uses TRBV6-5 with TRBJ1-5; D gene uncertain. Per germline, CDR1 MNHEY and CDR2 SVGAGI. CDR3 length: 13 amino acids. Trimming pared 4 bases from V and 10 bases from J, leaving 14 bases between. CDR3 coding DNA: TGTGCCAGCAGTTCCGACTATCAGCAACCCCAGCATTTT. Amino acid sequence: CASSSDYQQPQHF.

With regard to this clonotype: A much bigger clone sits one base away, suggesting this may be a read error. Written as DNA, the CDR3 is TGTGCCAGCAGTTACTTACAGGGGAATGAGCAGCTCTTC. This gives the protein CASSYLQGNEQLF. J is TRBJ2-1 and V is TRBV6-6, with TRBD1 identical over 7 bases. The CDR3 spans 13 residues. CDR1 MNHNY and CDR2 SVGAGI come from the germline V gene (reference sequence).

Comment on this clonotype: A read error may explain this, as a much larger clone is one base away. The chain employs TRBV6-6 and TRBJ2-2; 9 positions match TRBD2. The CDR3 extends over 16 amino acids. Germline CDR1 reads MNHNY; CDR2 reads SVGAGI (reference sequence). The CDR3 region is CANSPNEREVSGELFF. The CDR3 coding sequence is TGTGCCAACAGTCCCAATGAGCGGGAGGTTTCCGGGGAGCTGTTTTTT.

On this clonotype: One end of the junction does not line up with germline, which may come from a read error. The rearrangement links TRBV11-2 to TRBJ2-7; D unresolved. CDR3 length: 14 amino acids. CDR1 and CDR2 (germline): SGHAT, FQNNGV. This CDR3 is CASSLVGKADEQYF. For the CDR3, the DNA is TGCGCCAGCAGCTTAGTAGGCAAGGCGGACGAGCAGTACTTC.

This clonotype was seen more than once but under ten times. The CDR3, as DNA: TGTGCCAGCAGTCCACAGGGGAACAGCAATCAGCCCCAGCATTTT. Its translation: CASSPQGNSNQPQHF. The J gene is TRBJ1-5, the V gene TRBV12-3 or TRBV12-4; 7 nucleotides match TRBD1. Unmatched junction bases numbered 5, after V lost 5 bases and J lost 1 base. The CDR3 consists of 15 residues.

Points on this clonotype: A read error may be the cause here, since a much bigger clone is one base away. V gene TRBV12-3 or TRBV12-4 combines with J gene TRBJ2-1; D unclear. The CDR3 contains 11 residues. The CDR3, as DNA: TGTGCCAGCAGTTTATCGGATGAGCAGTCCTTC. This sequence encodes CASSLSDEQSF.

Turning to this clonotype: This may be a read error: a much more frequent sequence differs by one nucleotide. The conserved final phenylalanine or tryptophan is absent from the CDR3, which likely points to a read error. The V gene is TRBV29-1, the J gene TRBJ1-1; D may be TRBD1 (6 bases). V lost 5 bases and J lost 3, with 16 bases in between. CDR3 length: 14 amino acids. CDR1 is SQVTM, CDR2 ANQGSEA, per germline. CDR3 in DNA: TGCAGCGTTCGCCTACCGACAGGTTACACTGAAGCTTTCATT. It yields the protein CSVRLPTGYTEAFI.

This clonotype was seen a few times. The V and J genes are TRBV5-4 and TRBJ2-3, with 14 bases matching TRBD2. V lost 2 bases, J lost 4 bases, and 3 bases stayed unmatched. Per germline, CDR1 SGHNT and CDR2 YYREEE (reference sequence). CDR3 length: 16 residues. CDR3 region: CASSFRGLAGADTQYF. As DNA, the CDR3 is TGTGCCAGCAGCTTTAGGGGACTAGCGGGAGCAGATACGCAGTATTTT.

The chain carries TRBV14 and TRBJ2-2; possibly TRBD1 for D (5 bases). The CDR3 sequence is 14 residues long. The V and J ends lost 2 bases and 9 bases respectively, with 13 bases between them. The germline CDR1 and CDR2 sequences are SGHDN and FVKESK. The CDR3 DNA reads as TGTGCCAGCAGCCAACCGGAGACAGCCAGGGAGCTGTTTTTT. Its translation: CASSQPETARELFF.

The chain couples TRBV4-1 to TRBJ2-5; D is unclear. Trimming stripped 3 bases from V and 6 bases from J, with 8 bases between. From germline, CDR1 is MGHRA and CDR2 YSYEKL. This CDR3 has 12 amino acids. Here the CDR3 DNA reads TGCGCCAGCAGCCACCAGACAAAGACCCAGTACTTC. Translated, it gives CASSHQTKTQYF.

This chain joins TRBV5-1 and TRBJ1-2; no clear D. Trimming took 0 bases from V and 3 from J, leaving 9 bases between them. Germline values: CDR1 SGHRS, CDR2 YFSETQ. The CDR3 totals 14 residues. The CDR3 loop reads CASSLEHQDYGYTF. DNA of the CDR3: TGCGCCAGCAGCTTGGAACACCAAGACTATGGCTACACCTTC. The variable domain in full, completed from reference TRBV5-1 and TRBJ1-2, reads KAGVTQTPRYLIKTRGQQVTLSCSPISGHRSVSWYQQTPGQGLQFLFEYFSETQRNKGNFPGRFSGRQFSNSRSEMNVSTLELGDSALYLCASSLEHQDYGYTFGSGTRLTVV.

This clonotype was counted many times. The V gene is TRBV12-5, the J gene TRBJ2-1, with D unresolved. Germline CDR1 and CDR2: LGHNT and FRNRAP. V was pared by 1 base and J by 4 bases, with 8 bases between. This CDR3 is built from 14 residues. The CDR3 loop reads CASGLAAGYNEQFF. For the CDR3, the DNA is TGTGCTAGTGGTTTGGCGGCCGGGTACAATGAGCAGTTCTTC. The full variable domain, completed using reference TRBV12-5 and TRBJ2-1, is DARVTQTPRHKVTEMGQEVTMRCQPILGHNTVFWYRQTMMQGLELLAYFRNRAPLDDSGMPKDRFSAEMPDATLATLKIQPSEPRDSAVYFCASGLAAGYNEQFFGPGTRLTVL.

Concerning this clonotype: Relative to the germline gene, one junction end is altered; a read error may explain this. V usage is TRBV6-5 and J usage is TRBJ1-1; D ambiguous. CDR3 length equals 15 residues. The germline V gene has CDR1 MNHEY and CDR2 SVGAGI. CDR3 coding DNA: TGTGCCAGCAGTTATTCCGGGATACGGAACAATGAAGCTTTCTTT. This encodes CASSYSGIRNNEAFF.

This clonotype was recorded a few times. The chain employs TRBV6-5 and TRBJ1-6; the D gene is possibly TRBD1 (5 bases). Germline V gene lookup returns CDR1 MNHEY and CDR2 SVGAGI. The CDR3 covers 15 residues. V lost 2 bases and J lost 7, with 12 bases in between. The CDR3 region is CASSYRDRGNSPLHF. As DNA, the CDR3 is TGTGCCAGCAGTTACCGGGACCGAGGAAATTCACCCCTCCACTTT.

The chain is built from TRBV28 and TRBJ1-3; no clear D gene. Germline V gene sequence: CDR1 MDHEN, CDR2 SYDVKM. The CDR3 extends over 12 amino acids. Trimming took 8 bases from V and 8 from J, leaving 13 bases between them. The CDR3 bases are TGTGCCAGCCGCTCGGGCGGCTACACCATATATTTT. Residues: CASRSGGYTIYF.

This clonotype was seen ten or more times. The chain links TRBV11-2 to TRBJ1-4; D not resolved. CDR1 and CDR2 (germline): SGHAT, FQNNGV. The CDR3 has 17 residues. The germline V and J ends were trimmed by 1 base and 0 bases, with 12 bases remaining between them. The CDR3 region is CASSLGVAPTTNEKLFF. The CDR3 DNA is TGTGCCAGCAGCTTAGGGGTAGCCCCCACAACTAATGAAAAACTGTTTTTT.

Comments on this clonotype: At one of its ends the junction is not consistent with the germline gene, which may arise from a read error. This sequence joins TRBV4-1 and TRBJ2-3; maybe TRBD2 (5 bases). The CDR3 is 15 amino acids. Germline CDR1 and CDR2: MGHRA and YSYEKL. The CDR3 reads CASSQDRGSRDTQYF. The CDR3 DNA reads as TGCGCCAGCAGCCAAGATAGAGGGTCTCGGGATACACAGTATTTT.

Note on this clonotype: A much more abundant neighbour one base away suggests this may be a read error. V and J are TRBV29-1 and TRBJ2-5; 7 positions agree with TRBD2. The germline gives CDR1 SQVTM, CDR2 ANQGSEA. The CDR3 covers 13 residues. This CDR3 is CSVAWRESEIQYF. The CDR3 coding sequence is TGCAGCGTTGCATGGCGGGAGTCTGAGATCCAGTACTTC.

The J gene is TRBJ2-1, the V gene TRBV24-1; 15 nucleotides align to TRBD2. The J segment lost 3 bases and the V segment lost 2 bases, leaving 10 bases of the junction unmatched. CDR1 is KGHDR, CDR2 SFDVKD, per germline. The CDR3 runs 20 residues. Written as DNA, the CDR3 is TGTGCCACCAGTGATTCGGGGCCGGGACTAGCGGGAGGACACTACAATGAGCAGTTCTTC. Residues: CATSDSGPGLAGGHYNEQFF.

As to this clonotype: At one boundary the junction diverges from the germline segment, which might be a read error. The CDR3 is CAGSFLDRSKNIQYF. CDR3 bases: TGCGCCGGCAGCTTCCTTGACAGGTCCAAAAACATTCAGTACTTC. This sequence joins TRBV5-1 and TRBJ2-4; weak D call: TRBD1 (6 bases). Germline V gene lookup returns CDR1 SGHRS and CDR2 YFSETQ. The CDR3 runs 15 residues.

With regard to this clonotype: A clone one base away is much larger, so this may be a read error. The V call is TRBV4-3, the J call TRBJ2-7; 11 nucleotides match TRBD1. The CDR3 loop spans 15 amino acids. The V segment lost 7 bases and the J segment 4 bases; nucleotides outside the gene matches: 9. Looked up from germline, CDR1 is LGHNA and CDR2 is YSLEER. The CDR3 here is CASTREGQGGYEQYF. The CDR3 bases are TGCGCCAGCACCCGAGAGGGACAGGGGGGTTACGAGCAGTACTTC.

With respect to this clonotype: A read error is possible here, since a much larger clone lies one base away. Because it lacks the conserved phenylalanine or tryptophan at the end, this CDR3 is likely a read error. The genes are TRBV6-5 and TRBJ1-5; unclear D gene. The CDR3 contains 13 residues. Germline V lookup: CDR1 MNHEY, CDR2 SVGAGI. Deletions cut 2 bases from V and 7 bases from J, with 9 bases between. The CDR3 is CASSYREDQPQHL. CDR3 bases: TGTGCCAGCAGTTACAGGGAGGACCAGCCCCAGCATTTA.

This clonotype was recorded only once. One base away lies a much larger clone, so this may be a sequencing read error. The chain employs TRBV12-5 and TRBJ1-1; D gene uncertain. Germline lookup yields CDR1 LGHNT and CDR2 FRNRAP. CDR3 length: 13 residues. The CDR3 DNA is TGTGCTAGTTGTTTGAATCTGAACACTGAAGCTTTCTTT. This sequence encodes CASCLNLNTEAFF.

Concerning this clonotype itself: A clone one base away is much larger, so this may be a read error. The V gene is TRBV4-1, the J gene TRBJ2-1; D is undetermined. Germline loops: CDR1 MGHRA, CDR2 YSYEKL. This CDR3 spans 14 amino acids. V lost 3 bases and J lost 7, with 13 bases in between. The DNA of the CDR3 is TGCGCCAGCAGCCAGGCCTTGGTCGGGAATGAGCAGTTCTTC. Its translation: CASSQALVGNEQFF.